The rows below give T cell receptor beta chains drawn from one sample of a study of CD4 T cells in relation to SARS-CoV-2 and coronaviruses. Libraries were prepared by immunoSEQ multiplex PCR; TCRdb keeps only in-frame clonotypes and omits some of them. The repertoire includes about 20,000 clones, under 80% of them detected once, and roughly 15% sits in the top ten. For these TCRs, the target antigens are not known. The sequencing input was CD4+ T cells from PBMCs, cultured in vitro. These receptors were collected from a human donor in good health. CDR3s include the opening cysteine and the closing phenylalanine or tryptophan. A D gene is named only where the DNA matches it firmly. The size field is filled for only some rows; it gives once, few, many or a size class.

V gene: TRBV12-3/TRBV12-4; J gene: TRBJ1-1; clone size: .; D gene: .; CDR3 DNA: TGTGCCAGCAGTTTAGGAGTATCTGAAGCTTTCTTT; CDR3 protein: CASSLGVSEAFF
V gene: TRBV2; J gene: TRBJ1-2; clone size: .; D gene: .; CDR3 DNA: TGTGCCAGCAGTGAGCTTGGGATTCTTGGCTACACCTTC; CDR3 protein: CASSELGILGYTF
V gene: TRBV6-4; J gene: TRBJ1-6; clone size: few; D gene: .; CDR3 DNA: TGTGCCAGCAGTGACTCGGGGGAATCAGGTAATTCACCCCTCCACTTT; CDR3 protein: CASSDSGESGNSPLHF
V gene: TRBV10-1; J gene: TRBJ2-7; clone size: .; D gene: .; CDR3 DNA: TGCGCCAGCAGTGATCGGCATAATGCTTACTTC; CDR3 protein: CASSDRHNAYF
V gene: TRBV5-1; J gene: TRBJ1-1; clone size: once; D gene: .; CDR3 DNA: TGCGCCAGCAGCTTGATAGTACCCGTAAATAGATTCTTGAACACTGAAGCTTTCTTT; CDR3 protein: CASSLIVPVNRFLNTEAFF
V gene: TRBV7-2; J gene: TRBJ2-3; clone size: .; D gene: .; CDR3 DNA: TGTGCCAGCAGCCCCATGGGGTTAGATACGCAGTATTTT; CDR3 protein: CASSPMGLDTQYF
V gene: TRBV28; J gene: TRBJ2-3; clone size: few; D gene: .; CDR3 DNA: TGTGCCAGCAGTTTACCCGGACTAGATACGCAGTATTTT; CDR3 protein: CASSLPGLDTQYF
V gene: TRBV24-1; J gene: TRBJ2-7; clone size: .; D gene: .; CDR3 DNA: TGTGCCACCAGTCCATCCGACCCGAAGGGGCCCTACGAGCAGTACTTC; CDR3 protein: CATSPSDPKGPYEQYF
V gene: TRBV6-5; J gene: TRBJ2-1; clone size: .; D gene: TRBD2; CDR3 DNA: TGTGCCAGCAGTTCCGGGGAGGGTGGGTCCAATGAGCAGTTCTTC; CDR3 protein: CASSSGEGGSNEQFF
V gene: TRBV20-1; J gene: TRBJ1-1; clone size: .; D gene: .; CDR3 DNA: TGCACACAGCAGAAGAACACTGAAGCTTTCTTT; CDR3 protein: CTQQKNTEAFF
V gene: TRBV6-2/TRBV6-3; J gene: TRBJ1-1; clone size: .; D gene: TRBD1; CDR3 DNA: TGTGCCAGCAGTATATTGAACAGGGGGCTTGCTTTCTTT; CDR3 protein: CASSILNRGLAFF
V gene: TRBV5-1; J gene: TRBJ2-2; clone size: .; D gene: TRBD2; CDR3 DNA: TGCGCCACCGGGGTAGTAGCGGGAGATTCCGCCGGGGAGCTGTTTTTT; CDR3 protein: CATGVVAGDSAGELFF
V gene: TRBV11-2; J gene: TRBJ2-7; clone size: .; D gene: .; CDR3 DNA: TGTGCCAGCAGCTTCGGGCCAACCGCCCAGGGCCACGAGCAGTACTTC; CDR3 protein: CASSFGPTAQGHEQYF
V gene: TRBV19; J gene: TRBJ1-5; clone size: .; D gene: .; CDR3 DNA: TGTGCCAGTAGTATATACGTTAGCAATCAGCCCCAGCATTTT; CDR3 protein: CASSIYVSNQPQHF
V gene: TRBV19; J gene: TRBJ1-4; clone size: .; D gene: .; CDR3 DNA: TGTGCCAGTAGTATCTGGGTTCGGGGTGGCGAAAAACTGTTTTTT; CDR3 protein: CASSIWVRGGEKLFF
V gene: TRBV24-1; J gene: TRBJ2-7; clone size: .; D gene: .; CDR3 DNA: TGTGCCACCAGCTCCGGACAGTCCTACGAGCAGTACTTC; CDR3 protein: CATSSGQSYEQYF
V gene: TRBV3-1/TRBV3-2; J gene: TRBJ2-3; clone size: .; D gene: .; CDR3 DNA: TGTGCCAGCAGCCAAGATACCCAGGGGTTATATACGCAGTATTTT; CDR3 protein: CASSQDTQGLYTQYF
V gene: TRBV19; J gene: TRBJ2-6; clone size: .; D gene: .; CDR3 DNA: TGTGCCAGTACCAGAACCGGGGCTGGGGCCAACGTCCTGACTTTC; CDR3 protein: CASTRTGAGANVLTF
V gene: TRBV30; J gene: TRBJ2-1; clone size: .; D gene: .; CDR3 DNA: TGTGCCTGGAGTTTTCAGAACTACAATGAGCAGTTCTTC; CDR3 protein: CAWSFQNYNEQFF
V gene: TRBV2; J gene: TRBJ2-1; clone size: few; D gene: TRBD1; CDR3 DNA: TGTGCCAGCAGGGACAGGGGCCCCTACAATGAGCAGTTCTTC; CDR3 protein: CASRDRGPYNEQFF
V gene: TRBV24-1; J gene: TRBJ2-1; clone size: .; D gene: .; CDR3 DNA: TGTGCCACCAGTGCGGAGTCGCAGGGCTGGCTAGCGACCTACAATGAGCAGTTCTTC; CDR3 protein: CATSAESQGWLATYNEQFF
V gene: TRBV14; J gene: TRBJ1-5; clone size: .; D gene: .; CDR3 DNA: TGTGCCAGCAGCCAAGGTGGGATGGGTCAGCCCCAGCATTTT; CDR3 protein: CASSQGGMGQPQHF
V gene: TRBV19; J gene: TRBJ1-1; clone size: .; D gene: .; CDR3 DNA: TGTGCCAGTAGTATAGCGGCAACGAACACTGAAGCTTTCTTT; CDR3 protein: CASSIAATNTEAFF
V gene: TRBV30; J gene: TRBJ1-2; clone size: .; D gene: TRBD1; CDR3 DNA: TGTGCCTGGAGGGGCCGGGACAGGGGCTATGGCTACACCTTC; CDR3 protein: CAWRGRDRGYGYTF
V gene: TRBV5-4; J gene: TRBJ2-5; clone size: .; D gene: TRBD2; CDR3 DNA: TGTGCCAGCAGCCCGGGGGGGCTGGGAGCGCAAGAGACCCAGTACTTC; CDR3 protein: CASSPGGLGAQETQYF
V gene: TRBV18; J gene: TRBJ1-6; clone size: .; D gene: .; CDR3 DNA: TGTGCCAGCTCACCAGCCCGGGCGGGGACGCGCTCACCCCTCCACTTT; CDR3 protein: CASSPARAGTRSPLHF
V gene: TRBV3-1/TRBV3-2; J gene: TRBJ2-1; clone size: .; D gene: .; CDR3 DNA: TGTGCCAGCAGCCAAGACTTATACAATGAGCAGTTCTTC; CDR3 protein: CASSQDLYNEQFF
V gene: TRBV6-1; J gene: TRBJ1-5; clone size: once; D gene: .; CDR3 DNA: TGTGCCAGCAGTGCAGGGTATGGTCGTGTAAGCAATCAGCCCCAGCATTTT; CDR3 protein: CASSAGYGRVSNQPQHF
V gene: TRBV6-5; J gene: TRBJ1-1; clone size: .; D gene: TRBD1; CDR3 DNA: TGTGCCAGCAGTTCCCCAACAAGCGGGACAGCATTAGAAGCTTTCTTT; CDR3 protein: CASSSPTSGTALEAFF
V gene: TRBV15; J gene: TRBJ2-3; clone size: .; D gene: .; CDR3 DNA: TGTGCCACCAGCCTCGCGACCTCTAGCACAGATACGCAGTATTTT; CDR3 protein: CATSLATSSTDTQYF
V gene: TRBV7-8; J gene: TRBJ2-2; clone size: .; D gene: .; CDR3 DNA: TGTGCCAGCAGCGCCTACAGGGACAACACCGGGGAGCTGTTTTTT; CDR3 protein: CASSAYRDNTGELFF
V gene: TRBV7-8; J gene: TRBJ1-1; clone size: .; D gene: .; CDR3 DNA: TGTGCCAGCAGCCAAAAGCGGGTGAACACTGAAGCTTTCTTT; CDR3 protein: CASSQKRVNTEAFF
V gene: TRBV4-1; J gene: TRBJ1-2; clone size: .; D gene: .; CDR3 DNA: TGCGCCAGCAGCCCCCTAGTGAACTATGGCTACACCTTC; CDR3 protein: CASSPLVNYGYTF
V gene: TRBV6-6; J gene: TRBJ1-1; clone size: once; D gene: .; CDR3 DNA: TGTGCCAGCAGTTACGGTCAGTTGAACACTGAAGCTTTCTTT; CDR3 protein: CASSYGQLNTEAFF
V gene: TRBV2; J gene: TRBJ1-5; clone size: .; D gene: .; CDR3 DNA: TGTGCCAGCAGTGTGACGGCTTCCAATCAGCCCCAGCATTTT; CDR3 protein: CASSVTASNQPQHF
V gene: TRBV29-1; J gene: TRBJ2-1; clone size: .; D gene: .; CDR3 DNA: TGCAGCCTACGGGGACTTCATGGGGGTGAGCAGTTCTTC; CDR3 protein: CSLRGLHGGEQFF
V gene: TRBV6-5; J gene: TRBJ2-6; clone size: .; D gene: .; CDR3 DNA: TGTGCCAGCGGGTCGGTTACGTCTGGGGCCAACGTCCTGACTTTC; CDR3 protein: CASGSVTSGANVLTF
V gene: TRBV28; J gene: TRBJ1-1; clone size: .; D gene: TRBD1; CDR3 DNA: TGTGCCAGCAGTTTATTGAAGGGGGCTGGAGCTTTCTTT; CDR3 protein: CASSLLKGAGAFF
V gene: TRBV9; J gene: TRBJ2-3; clone size: .; D gene: .; CDR3 DNA: TGTGCCAGCACTCCACGGCTTGGAGATACGCAGTATTTT; CDR3 protein: CASTPRLGDTQYF
V gene: TRBV19; J gene: TRBJ2-7; clone size: .; D gene: TRBD1; CDR3 DNA: TGTGCCAGTAATCGGGACAGTGGATACGAGCAGTACTTC; CDR3 protein: CASNRDSGYEQYF
V gene: TRBV3-1/TRBV3-2; J gene: TRBJ1-1; clone size: once; D gene: TRBD1; CDR3 DNA: TGTGCCAGCAGCCAACGACAGGGGGCTACTGAAGCTTTCTTT; CDR3 protein: CASSQRQGATEAFF
V gene: TRBV7-9; J gene: TRBJ2-3; clone size: .; D gene: TRBD1; CDR3 DNA: TGTGCCAGCAGCTCCGGACAGGGACTCACAGATACGCAGTATTTT; CDR3 protein: CASSSGQGLTDTQYF
V gene: TRBV27; J gene: TRBJ2-1; clone size: .; D gene: TRBD2; CDR3 DNA: TGTGCCAGCAGTTTGCGGCTAGCGGGTTACAATGAGCAGTTCTTC; CDR3 protein: CASSLRLAGYNEQFF
V gene: TRBV18; J gene: TRBJ2-7; clone size: .; D gene: TRBD1; CDR3 DNA: TGTGCCAGCTCACCAGGGACAGGGTACGACGAGCAGTACTTC; CDR3 protein: CASSPGTGYDEQYF
V gene: TRBV15; J gene: TRBJ2-2; clone size: .; D gene: TRBD2; CDR3 DNA: TGTGCCACCAGCGGCCGTAGCGGGTTGACTACGAACACCGGGGAGCTGTTTTTT; CDR3 protein: CATSGRSGLTTNTGELFF
V gene: TRBV10-3; J gene: TRBJ1-5; clone size: .; D gene: .; CDR3 DNA: TGTGCCATCAGTGATCGGGTGAGCAATCAGCCCCAGCATTTT; CDR3 protein: CAISDRVSNQPQHF
V gene: TRBV5-1; J gene: TRBJ2-7; clone size: .; D gene: .; CDR3 DNA: TGCGCCAGCAGCTTGACAGGGAGCTACGAGCAGTACTTC; CDR3 protein: CASSLTGSYEQYF
V gene: TRBV9; J gene: TRBJ2-2; clone size: .; D gene: TRBD2; CDR3 DNA: TGTGCCAGCAGCGTAGGTGGGAGGGCTATCGGGGAGCTGTTTTTT; CDR3 protein: CASSVGGRAIGELFF
V gene: TRBV11-2; J gene: TRBJ1-1; clone size: once; D gene: TRBD1; CDR3 DNA: TGTGCCAGCAGCGCGATCCGGGACAGGGGAATGAACACTGAAGCTTTCTTT; CDR3 protein: CASSAIRDRGMNTEAFF